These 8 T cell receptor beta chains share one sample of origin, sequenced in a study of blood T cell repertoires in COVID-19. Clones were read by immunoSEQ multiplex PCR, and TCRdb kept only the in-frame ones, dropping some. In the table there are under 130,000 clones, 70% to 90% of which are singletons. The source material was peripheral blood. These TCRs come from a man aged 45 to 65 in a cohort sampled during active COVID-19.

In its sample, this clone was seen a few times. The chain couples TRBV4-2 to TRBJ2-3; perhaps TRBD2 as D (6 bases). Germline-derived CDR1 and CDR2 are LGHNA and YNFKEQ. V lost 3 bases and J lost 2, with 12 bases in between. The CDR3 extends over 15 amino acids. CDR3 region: CASSQPGTLTDTQYF. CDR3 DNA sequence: TGTGCCAGCAGCCAGCCCGGGACTCTCACAGATACGCAGTATTTT.

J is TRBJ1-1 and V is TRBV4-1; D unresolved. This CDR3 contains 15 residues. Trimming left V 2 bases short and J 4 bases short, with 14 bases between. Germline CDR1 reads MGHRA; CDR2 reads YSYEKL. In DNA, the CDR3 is TGCGCCAGCAGCCAAATCGGTAGCGAAGGCACTGAAGCTTTCTTT. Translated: CASSQIGSEGTEAFF.

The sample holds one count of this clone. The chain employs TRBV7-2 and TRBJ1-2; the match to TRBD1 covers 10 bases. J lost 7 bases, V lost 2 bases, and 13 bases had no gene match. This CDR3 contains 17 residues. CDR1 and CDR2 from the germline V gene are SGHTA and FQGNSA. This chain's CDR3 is CASSLTGRQGAISGYTF. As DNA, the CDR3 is TGTGCCAGCAGCTTAACCGGGCGACAGGGGGCGATCTCTGGCTACACCTTC.

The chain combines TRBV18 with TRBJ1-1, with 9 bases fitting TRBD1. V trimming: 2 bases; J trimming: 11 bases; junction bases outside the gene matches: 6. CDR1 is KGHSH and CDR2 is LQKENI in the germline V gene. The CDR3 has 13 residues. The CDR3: CASSPTRTGEAFF. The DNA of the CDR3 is TGTGCCAGCTCACCAACGAGGACAGGGGAGGCTTTCTTT.

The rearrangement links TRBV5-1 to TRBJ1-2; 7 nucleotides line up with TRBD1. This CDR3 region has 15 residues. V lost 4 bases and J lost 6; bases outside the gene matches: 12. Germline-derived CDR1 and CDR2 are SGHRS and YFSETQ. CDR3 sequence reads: CASSLPGQKGDGYTF. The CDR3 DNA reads TGCGCCAGCAGCCTACCGGGACAGAAAGGGGATGGCTACACCTTC.

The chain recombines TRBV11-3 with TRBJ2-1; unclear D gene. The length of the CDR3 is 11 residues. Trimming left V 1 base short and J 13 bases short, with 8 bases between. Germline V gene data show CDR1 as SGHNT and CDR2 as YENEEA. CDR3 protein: CASSLGVPQFF. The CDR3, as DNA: TGTGCCAGCAGCTTAGGAGTACCTCAGTTCTTC.

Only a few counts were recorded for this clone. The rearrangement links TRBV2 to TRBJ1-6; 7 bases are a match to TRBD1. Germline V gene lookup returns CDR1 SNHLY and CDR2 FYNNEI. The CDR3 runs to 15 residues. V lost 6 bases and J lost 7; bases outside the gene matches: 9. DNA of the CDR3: TGTGCCAGCAGCCCACGACAGGGTGGAAATTCACCCCTCCACTTT. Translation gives CASSPRQGGNSPLHF.

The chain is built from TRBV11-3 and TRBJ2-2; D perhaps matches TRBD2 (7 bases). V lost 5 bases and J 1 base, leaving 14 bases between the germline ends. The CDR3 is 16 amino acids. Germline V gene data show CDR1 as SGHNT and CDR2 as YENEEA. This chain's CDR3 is CASSLGGPGNTGELFF. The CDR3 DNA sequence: TGTGCCAGCAGCCTCGGGGGGCCGGGGAACACCGGGGAGCTGTTTTTT.